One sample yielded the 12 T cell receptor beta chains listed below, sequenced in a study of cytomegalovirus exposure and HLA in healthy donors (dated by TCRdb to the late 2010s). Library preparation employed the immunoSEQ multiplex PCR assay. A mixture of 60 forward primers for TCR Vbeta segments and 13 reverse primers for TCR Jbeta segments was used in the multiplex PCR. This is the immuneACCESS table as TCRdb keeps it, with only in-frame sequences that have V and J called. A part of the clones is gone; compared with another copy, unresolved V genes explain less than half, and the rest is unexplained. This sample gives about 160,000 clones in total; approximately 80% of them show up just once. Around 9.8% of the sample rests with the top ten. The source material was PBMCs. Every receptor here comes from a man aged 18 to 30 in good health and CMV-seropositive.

The CDR3 DNA follows: TGTGCCAGCAGTGACTTGGGGGCTCGGGAGACCCAGTACTTC. Amino acid sequence: CASSDLGARETQYF. The genes are TRBV6-4 and TRBJ2-5; a possible D gene is TRBD1 (6 bases). Trimming left V 1 base short and J 5 bases short, with 11 bases between. From germline, CDR1 is MRHNA and CDR2 SNTAGT. The CDR3 extends over 14 amino acids.

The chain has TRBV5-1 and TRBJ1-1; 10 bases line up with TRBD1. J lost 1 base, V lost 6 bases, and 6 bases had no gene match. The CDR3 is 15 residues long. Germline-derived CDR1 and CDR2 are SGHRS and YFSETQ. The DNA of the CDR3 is TGCGCCAGCACCTGGGACAGGGGACGGAACACTGAAGCTTTCTTT. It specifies CASTWDRGRNTEAFF.

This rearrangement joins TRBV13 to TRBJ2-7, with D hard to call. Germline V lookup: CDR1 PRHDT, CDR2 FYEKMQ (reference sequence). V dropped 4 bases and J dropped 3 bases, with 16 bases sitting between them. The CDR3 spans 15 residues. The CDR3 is CASSSGQRAFYEQYF. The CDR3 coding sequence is TGTGCCAGCAGCTCTGGGCAGAGAGCTTTCTACGAGCAGTACTTC.

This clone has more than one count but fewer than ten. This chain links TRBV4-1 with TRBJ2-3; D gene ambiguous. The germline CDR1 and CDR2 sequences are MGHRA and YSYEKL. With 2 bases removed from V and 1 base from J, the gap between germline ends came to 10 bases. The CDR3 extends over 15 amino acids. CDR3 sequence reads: CASSQIALGTDTQYF. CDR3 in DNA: TGCGCCAGCAGCCAAATAGCCTTGGGCACAGATACGCAGTATTTT.

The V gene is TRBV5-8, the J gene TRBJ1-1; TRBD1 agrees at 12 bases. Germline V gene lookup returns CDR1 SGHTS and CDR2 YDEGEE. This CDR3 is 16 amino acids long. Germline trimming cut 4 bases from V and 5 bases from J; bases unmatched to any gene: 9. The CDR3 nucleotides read TGTGCCAGCAGCCTCTGGGGACAGGGGGCGCAGACTGAAGCTTTCTTT. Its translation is CASSLWGQGAQTEAFF.

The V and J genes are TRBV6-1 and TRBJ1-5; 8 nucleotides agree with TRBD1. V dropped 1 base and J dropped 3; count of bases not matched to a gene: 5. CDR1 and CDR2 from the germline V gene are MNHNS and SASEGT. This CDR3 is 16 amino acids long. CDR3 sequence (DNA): TGTGCCAGCAGTGAAGTCCCGGGACAGGCCAATCAGCCCCAGCATTTT. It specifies CASSEVPGQANQPQHF.

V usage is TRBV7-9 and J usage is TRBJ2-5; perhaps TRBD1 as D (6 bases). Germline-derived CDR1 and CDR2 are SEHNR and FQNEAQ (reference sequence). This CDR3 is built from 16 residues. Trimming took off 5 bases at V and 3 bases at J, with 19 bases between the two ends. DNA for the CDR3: TGTGCCAGCAGCCCATTGGACAGTGATTCAAAAGAGACCCAGTACTTC. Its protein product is CASSPLDSDSKETQYF.

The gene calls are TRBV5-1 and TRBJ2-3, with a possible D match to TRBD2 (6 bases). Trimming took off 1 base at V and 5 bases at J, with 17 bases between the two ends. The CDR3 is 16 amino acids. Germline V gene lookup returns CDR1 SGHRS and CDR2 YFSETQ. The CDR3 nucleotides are TGCGCCAGCAGCTTGAATAGCGGCTCGGTGGAAGATACGCAGTATTTT. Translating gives CASSLNSGSVEDTQYF.

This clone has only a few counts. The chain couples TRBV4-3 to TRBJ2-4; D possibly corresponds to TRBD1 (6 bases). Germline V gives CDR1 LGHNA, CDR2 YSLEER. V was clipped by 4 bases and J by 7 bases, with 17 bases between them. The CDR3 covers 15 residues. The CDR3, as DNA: TGCGCCAGCAGCCGTGGGCCACAGGGTCCCAACATTCAGTACTTC. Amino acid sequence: CASSRGPQGPNIQYF.

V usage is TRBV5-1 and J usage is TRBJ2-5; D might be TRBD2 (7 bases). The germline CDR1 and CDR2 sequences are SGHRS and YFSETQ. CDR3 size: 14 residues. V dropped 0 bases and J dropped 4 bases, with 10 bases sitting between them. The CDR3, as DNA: TGCGCCAGCAGCTTGGAGGGGGGGCCAGAGACCCAGTACTTC. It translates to CASSLEGGPETQYF.

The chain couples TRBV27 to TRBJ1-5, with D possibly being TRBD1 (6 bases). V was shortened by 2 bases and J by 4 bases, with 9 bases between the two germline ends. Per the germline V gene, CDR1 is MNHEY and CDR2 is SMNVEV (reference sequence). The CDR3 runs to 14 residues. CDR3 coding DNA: TGTGCCAGCAGTTTAGCAGGGGTGAATCAGCCCCAGCATTTT. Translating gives CASSLAGVNQPQHF.

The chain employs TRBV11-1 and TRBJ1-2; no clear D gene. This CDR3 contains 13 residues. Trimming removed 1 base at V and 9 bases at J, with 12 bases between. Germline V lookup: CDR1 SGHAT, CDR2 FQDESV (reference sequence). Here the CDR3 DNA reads TGTGCCAGCAGCTTAGTTACTCGGAGTAGCTACACCTTC. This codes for CASSLVTRSSYTF. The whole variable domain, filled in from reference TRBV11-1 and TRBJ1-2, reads EAEVAQSPRYKITEKSQAVAFWCDPISGHATLYWYRQILGQGPELLVQFQDESVVDDSQLPKDRFSAERLKGVDSTLKIQPAELGDSAMYLCASSLVTRSSYTFGSGTRLTVV.